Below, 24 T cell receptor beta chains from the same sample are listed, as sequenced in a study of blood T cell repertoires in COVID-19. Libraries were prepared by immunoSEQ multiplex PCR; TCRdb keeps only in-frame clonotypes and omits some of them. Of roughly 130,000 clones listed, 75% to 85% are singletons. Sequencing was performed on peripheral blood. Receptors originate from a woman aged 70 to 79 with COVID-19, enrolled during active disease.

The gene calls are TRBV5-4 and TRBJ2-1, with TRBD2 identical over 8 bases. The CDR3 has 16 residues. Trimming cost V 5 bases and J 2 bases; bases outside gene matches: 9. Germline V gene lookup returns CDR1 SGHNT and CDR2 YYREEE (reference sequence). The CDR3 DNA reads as TGTGCCAGCAGTAACCGGGTACTAGCGGCCTACAATGAGCAGTTCTTC. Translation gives CASSNRVLAAYNEQFF.

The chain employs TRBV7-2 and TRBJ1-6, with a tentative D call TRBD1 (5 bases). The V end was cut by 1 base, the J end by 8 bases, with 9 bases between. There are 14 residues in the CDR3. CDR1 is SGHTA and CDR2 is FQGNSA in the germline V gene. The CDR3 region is CASSLGQGHSPLHF. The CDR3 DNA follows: TGTGCCAGCAGCTTAGGGCAGGGCCATTCACCCCTCCACTTT.

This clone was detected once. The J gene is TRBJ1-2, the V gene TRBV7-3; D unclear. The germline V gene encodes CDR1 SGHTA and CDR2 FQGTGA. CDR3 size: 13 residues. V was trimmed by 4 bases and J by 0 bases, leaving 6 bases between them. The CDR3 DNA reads TGTGCCAGCAGCTCCGACACTAACTATGGCTACACCTTC. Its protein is CASSSDTNYGYTF.

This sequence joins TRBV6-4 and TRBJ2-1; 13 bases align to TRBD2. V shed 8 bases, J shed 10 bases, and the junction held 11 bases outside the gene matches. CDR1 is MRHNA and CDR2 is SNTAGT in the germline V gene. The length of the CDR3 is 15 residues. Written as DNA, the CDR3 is TGTGCCAGCGGGCAGACGGGACTAGCGGGGAACGAGCAGTTCTTC. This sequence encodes CASGQTGLAGNEQFF.

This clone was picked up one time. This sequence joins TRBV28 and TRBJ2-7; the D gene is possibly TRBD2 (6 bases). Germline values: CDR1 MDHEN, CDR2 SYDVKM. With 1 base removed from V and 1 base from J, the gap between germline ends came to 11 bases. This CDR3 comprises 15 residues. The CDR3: CASSLSPGTSYEQYF. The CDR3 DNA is TGTGCCAGCAGTTTATCGCCAGGGACTTCCTACGAGCAGTACTTC. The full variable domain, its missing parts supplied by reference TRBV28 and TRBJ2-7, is DVKVTQSSRYLVKRTGEKVFLECVQDMDHENMFWYRQDPGLGLRLIYFSYDVKMKEKGDIPEGYSVSREKKERFSLILESASTNQTSMYLCASSLSPGTSYEQYFGPGTRLTVT.

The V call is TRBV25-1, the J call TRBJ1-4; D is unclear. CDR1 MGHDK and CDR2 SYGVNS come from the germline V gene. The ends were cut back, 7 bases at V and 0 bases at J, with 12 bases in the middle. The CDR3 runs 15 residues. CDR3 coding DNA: TGTGCCAGCACCCCAGTCGGGGCAACTAATGAAAAACTGTTTTTT. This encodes CASTPVGATNEKLFF.

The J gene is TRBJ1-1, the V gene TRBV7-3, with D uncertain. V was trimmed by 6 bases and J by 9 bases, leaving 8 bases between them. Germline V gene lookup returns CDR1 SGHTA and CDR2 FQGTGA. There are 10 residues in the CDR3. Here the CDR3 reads CASSLEKAFF. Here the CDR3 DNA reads TGTGCCAGCAGTTTAGAGAAAGCTTTCTTT.

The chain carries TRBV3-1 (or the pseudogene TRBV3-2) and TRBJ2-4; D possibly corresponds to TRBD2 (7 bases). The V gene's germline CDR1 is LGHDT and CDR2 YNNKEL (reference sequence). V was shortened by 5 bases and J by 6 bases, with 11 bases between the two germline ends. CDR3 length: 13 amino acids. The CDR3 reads CASSLGGANIQYF. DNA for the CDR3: TGTGCCAGCAGCTTAGGGGGGGCAAACATTCAGTACTTC.

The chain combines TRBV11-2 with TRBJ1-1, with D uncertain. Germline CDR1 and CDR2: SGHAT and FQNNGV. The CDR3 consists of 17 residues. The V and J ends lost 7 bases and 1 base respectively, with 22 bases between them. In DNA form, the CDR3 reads TGTGCCAGCACCCGGGCCCCGACGGGGAGTTGGAACACTGAAGCTTTCTTT. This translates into CASTRAPTGSWNTEAFF.

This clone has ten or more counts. The CDR3 here is CASSPSSRGLVEQYF. The CDR3 region has the DNA TGTGCCAGCAGCCCCAGCAGCAGGGGGCTGGTCGAGCAGTACTTC. The chain employs TRBV9 and TRBJ2-7; 8 positions match TRBD1. The CDR3 totals 15 residues. Germline V gives CDR1 SGDLS, CDR2 YYNGEE. The trim removed 4 bases at V and 6 bases at J, leaving 12 bases unmatched.

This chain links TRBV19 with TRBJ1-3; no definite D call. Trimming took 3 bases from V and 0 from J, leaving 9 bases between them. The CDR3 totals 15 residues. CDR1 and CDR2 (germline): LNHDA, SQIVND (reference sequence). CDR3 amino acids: CASSISAISGNTIYF. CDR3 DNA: TGTGCCAGTAGTATCAGCGCCATCTCTGGAAACACCATATATTTT. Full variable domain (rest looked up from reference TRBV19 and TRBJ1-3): DGGITQSPKYLFRKEGQNVTLSCEQNLNHDAMYWYRQDPGQGLRLIYYSQIVNDFQKGDIAEGYSVSREKKESFPLTVTSAQKNPTAFYLCASSISAISGNTIYFGEGSWLTVV.

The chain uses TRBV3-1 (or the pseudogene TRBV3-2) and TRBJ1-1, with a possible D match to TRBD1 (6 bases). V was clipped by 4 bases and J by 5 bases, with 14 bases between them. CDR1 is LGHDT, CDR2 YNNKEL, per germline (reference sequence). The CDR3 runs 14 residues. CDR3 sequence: CASSLSAGVTEAFF. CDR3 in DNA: TGTGCCAGCAGCCTCTCTGCAGGGGTGACTGAAGCTTTCTTT.

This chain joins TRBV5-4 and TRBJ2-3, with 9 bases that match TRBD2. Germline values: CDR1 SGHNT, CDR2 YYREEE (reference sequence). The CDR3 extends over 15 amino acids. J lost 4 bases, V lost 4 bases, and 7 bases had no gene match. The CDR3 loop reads CASSLLSGGSDTQYF. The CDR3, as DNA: TGTGCCAGCAGCCTCCTAAGCGGGGGGTCAGATACGCAGTATTTT.

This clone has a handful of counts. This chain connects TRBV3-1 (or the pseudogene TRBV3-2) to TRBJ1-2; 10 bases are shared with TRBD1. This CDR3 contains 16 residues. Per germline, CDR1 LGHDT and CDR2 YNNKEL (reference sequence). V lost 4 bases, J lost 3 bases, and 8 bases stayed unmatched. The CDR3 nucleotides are TGTGCCAGCAGCCCCGGGGGGGGACAGGGGCACTATGGCTACACCTTC. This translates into CASSPGGGQGHYGYTF.

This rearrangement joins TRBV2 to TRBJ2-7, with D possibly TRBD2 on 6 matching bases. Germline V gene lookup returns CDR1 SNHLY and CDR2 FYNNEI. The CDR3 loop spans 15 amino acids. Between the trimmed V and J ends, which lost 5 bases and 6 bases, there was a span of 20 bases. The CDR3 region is CASSRVPGGAGEQYF. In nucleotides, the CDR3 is TGTGCCAGCAGTAGGGTGCCTGGCGGGGCGGGCGAGCAGTACTTC.

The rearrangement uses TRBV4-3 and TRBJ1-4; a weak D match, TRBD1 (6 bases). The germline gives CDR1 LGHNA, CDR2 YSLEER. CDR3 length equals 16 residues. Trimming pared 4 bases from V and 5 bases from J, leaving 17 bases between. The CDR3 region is CASSLHPRGANEKLFF. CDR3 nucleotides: TGCGCCAGCAGCCTCCACCCCAGGGGAGCGAATGAAAAACTGTTTTTT.

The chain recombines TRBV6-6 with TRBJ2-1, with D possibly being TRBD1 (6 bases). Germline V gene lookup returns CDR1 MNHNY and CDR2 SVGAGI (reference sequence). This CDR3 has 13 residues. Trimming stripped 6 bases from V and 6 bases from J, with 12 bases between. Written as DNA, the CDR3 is TGTGCCAGCAGCCCAGGACAGTTCAATGAGCAGTTCTTC. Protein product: CASSPGQFNEQFF.

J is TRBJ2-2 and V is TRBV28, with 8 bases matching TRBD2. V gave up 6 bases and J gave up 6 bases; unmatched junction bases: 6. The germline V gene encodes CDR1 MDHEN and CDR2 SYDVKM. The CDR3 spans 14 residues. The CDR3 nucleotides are TGTGCCAGCAGCCCCTCGGGAGGGGCCGGGGAGCTGTTTTTT. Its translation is CASSPSGGAGELFF.

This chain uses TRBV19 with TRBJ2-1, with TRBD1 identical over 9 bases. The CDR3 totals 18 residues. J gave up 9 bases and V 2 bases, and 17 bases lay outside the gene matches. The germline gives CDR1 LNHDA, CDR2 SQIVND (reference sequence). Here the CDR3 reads CASSILPGQGTNRGEQFF. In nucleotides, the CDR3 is TGTGCCAGTAGTATATTACCGGGACAGGGAACTAATAGAGGTGAGCAGTTCTTC. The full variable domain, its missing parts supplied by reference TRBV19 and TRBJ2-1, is DGGITQSPKYLFRKEGQNVTLSCEQNLNHDAMYWYRQDPGQGLRLIYYSQIVNDFQKGDIAEGYSVSREKKESFPLTVTSAQKNPTAFYLCASSILPGQGTNRGEQFFGPGTRLTVL.

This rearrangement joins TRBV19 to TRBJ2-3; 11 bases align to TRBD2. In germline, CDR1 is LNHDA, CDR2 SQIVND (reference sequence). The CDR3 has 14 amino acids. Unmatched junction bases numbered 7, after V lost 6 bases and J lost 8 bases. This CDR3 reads CASSPTSGVRTQYF. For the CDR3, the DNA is TGTGCCAGTAGCCCGACTAGCGGGGTGCGTACGCAGTATTTT.

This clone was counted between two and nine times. The chain's CDR3 is CAISELIVTVNNQPQHF. As DNA, the CDR3 is TGTGCCATCAGTGAATTGATTGTGACAGTTAACAATCAGCCCCAGCATTTT. This chain joins TRBV10-3 and TRBJ1-5, with D perhaps TRBD1 (5 bases). In germline, CDR1 is ENHRY, CDR2 SYGVKD. This CDR3 has 17 amino acids. Trimming shortened V by 3 bases and J by 3 bases, and 18 bases separated the two germline ends.

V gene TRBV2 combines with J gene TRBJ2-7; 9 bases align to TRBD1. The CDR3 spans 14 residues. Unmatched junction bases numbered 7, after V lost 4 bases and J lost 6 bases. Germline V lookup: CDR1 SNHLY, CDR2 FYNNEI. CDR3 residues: CASSVGQGKGEQYF. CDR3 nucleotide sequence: TGTGCCAGCAGTGTCGGACAGGGGAAAGGCGAGCAGTACTTC.

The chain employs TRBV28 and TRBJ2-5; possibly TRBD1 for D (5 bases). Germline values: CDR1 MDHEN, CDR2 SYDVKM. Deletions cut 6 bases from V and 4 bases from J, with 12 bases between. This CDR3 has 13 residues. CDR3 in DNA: TGTGCCAGCAGAGAGACAGAACCAGAGACCCAGTACTTC. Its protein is CASRETEPETQYF.

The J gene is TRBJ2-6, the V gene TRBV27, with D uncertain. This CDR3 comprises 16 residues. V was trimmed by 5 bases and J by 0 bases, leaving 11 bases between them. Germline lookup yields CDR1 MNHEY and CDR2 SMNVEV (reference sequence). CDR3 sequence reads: CASSRTPSSGANVLTF. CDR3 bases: TGTGCCAGCAGTCGCACTCCTAGCTCTGGGGCCAACGTCCTGACTTTC.